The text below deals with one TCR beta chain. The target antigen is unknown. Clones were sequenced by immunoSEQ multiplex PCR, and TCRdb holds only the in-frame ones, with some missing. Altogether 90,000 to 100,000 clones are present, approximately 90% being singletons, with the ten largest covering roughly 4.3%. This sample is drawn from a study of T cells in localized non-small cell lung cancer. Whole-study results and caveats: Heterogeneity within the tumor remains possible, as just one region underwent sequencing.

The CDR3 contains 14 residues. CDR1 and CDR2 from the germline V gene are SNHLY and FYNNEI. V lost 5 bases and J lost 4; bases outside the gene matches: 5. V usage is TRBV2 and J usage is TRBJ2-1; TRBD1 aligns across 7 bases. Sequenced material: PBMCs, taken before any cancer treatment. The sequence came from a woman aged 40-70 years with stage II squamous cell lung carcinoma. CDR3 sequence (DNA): TGTGCCAGCAGTAGGGGGCGCGTATACAATGAGCAGTTCTTC. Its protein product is CASSRGRVYNEQFF.